These 9 T cell receptor beta chains originate from one sample sequenced in a study of blood T cells in healthy people across ages. Together with a sample-barcoded 5' primer, a J-beta primer mix was included in a second PCR lasting roughly 6 to 12 cycles. TCRdb itself ran the 5' RACE reads through MiXCR, one entry per CDR3 protein. The table has about 1.7 million distinct CDR3 sequences, approximately 28% seen once. Sequences were obtained from blood. Receptors were obtained from a woman under 40 in good health.

There are many counts of this clonotype. This rearrangement joins TRBV28 to TRBJ2-7, with 8 bases that match TRBD2. The CDR3 totals 10 residues. The germline V gene has CDR1 MDHEN and CDR2 SYDVKM. The CDR3 loop reads CGCGRYEQYF. The CDR3 nucleotides are TGTGGTTGCGGGAGGTACGAGCAGTACTTC.

The CDR3 protein is CASGEDRNYGYTF. The CDR3 nucleotides are TGCGCCAGCGGAGAAGACAGGAACTATGGCTACACCTTC. This chain joins TRBV5-1 and TRBJ1-2; D perhaps matches TRBD1 (6 bases). This CDR3 contains 13 residues. The germline gives CDR1 SGHRS, CDR2 YFSETQ. Between the trimmed V and J ends, which lost 7 bases and 2 bases, there was a span of 12 bases. The whole variable domain, remainder taken from reference TRBV5-1 and TRBJ1-2, is KAGVTQTPRYLIKTRGQQVTLSCSPISGHRSVSWYQQTPGQGLQFLFEYFSETQRNKGNFPGRFSGRQFSNSRSEMNVSTLELGDSALYLCASGEDRNYGYTFGSGTRLTVV.

This clonotype was recorded a few times. The genes are TRBV5-6 and TRBJ1-3; D is perhaps TRBD1 (5 bases). V was trimmed by 3 bases and J by 0 bases, leaving 22 bases between them. The CDR3 sequence is 19 residues long. Germline assignment: CDR1 SGHDT and CDR2 YYEEEE. CDR3 bases: TGTGCCAGCAGCTCAACACACACTAGCCCAGGGCGCTCTGGAAACACCATATATTTT. Amino acid sequence: CASSSTHTSPGRSGNTIYF.

The chain joins TRBV7-2 to TRBJ1-2; 8 nucleotides agree with TRBD1. V lost 4 bases and J lost 4; bases outside the gene matches: 5. The CDR3 contains 14 residues. Germline V gene lookup returns CDR1 SGHTA and CDR2 FQGNSA. The chain's CDR3 is CASSSRDRFYGYTF. CDR3 nucleotides: TGTGCCAGCAGCTCCCGGGACAGGTTCTATGGCTACACCTTC.

The chain joins TRBV27 to TRBJ2-1, with TRBD1 matching 7 bases. This CDR3 comprises 13 residues. The V segment lost 4 bases and the J segment 8 bases; nucleotides outside the gene matches: 5. The germline V gene encodes CDR1 MNHEY and CDR2 SMNVEV (reference sequence). CDR3 sequence: CASSSGTVDEQFF. CDR3 coding DNA: TGTGCCAGCAGTTCCGGGACAGTGGATGAGCAGTTCTTC.

The rearrangement joins TRBV12-3 or TRBV12-4 to TRBJ2-5, with D perhaps given as TRBD1 or TRBD2 (6 bases each). Trimming took 6 bases from V and 0 from J, leaving 14 bases between them. This CDR3 contains 15 residues. In nucleotides, the CDR3 is TGTGCCAGCAGCCGCGGGACAAACGACCAAGAGACCCAGTACTTC. Amino acid sequence: CASSRGTNDQETQYF.

In regard to this clonotype: One junction end disagrees with the germline gene, perhaps due to a read error. The rearrangement uses TRBV7-2 and TRBJ2-2; tentative D call: TRBD2 (6 bases). This CDR3 spans 19 amino acids. Germline V CDR1 and CDR2: SGHTA, FQGNSA. The CDR3 sequence: CASSLRGTGEPSRTGERFF. The CDR3 DNA follows: TGTGCCAGCAGCTTAAGGGGAACGGGAGAGCCCTCGAGGACCGGGGAGCGGTTTTTT. The entire variable domain, with the rest obtained from reference TRBV7-2 and TRBJ2-2, is as follows: GAGVSQSPSNKVTEKGKDVELRCDPISGHTALYWYRQSLGQGLEFLIYFQGNSAPDKSGLPSDRFSAERTGGSVSTLTIQRTQQEDSAVYLCASSLRGTGEPSRTGERFFGEGSRLTVL.

This clonotype was picked up many times. The chain links TRBV6-5 to TRBJ2-7; tentatively, D is TRBD1 or TRBD2 (7 bases each). Trimming removed 8 bases at V and 5 bases at J, with 19 bases between. This CDR3 spans 14 amino acids. Germline-derived CDR1 and CDR2 are MNHEY and SVGAGI. The CDR3 DNA reads TGTGCCAGCGGCCAGGGGGGGGGAATCAACGAGCAGTACTTC. This encodes CASGQGGGINEQYF.

The rearrangement joins TRBV7-9 to TRBJ2-1; D gene uncertain. V shed 3 bases and J shed 8 bases, with 14 bases lying between them. The CDR3 extends over 14 amino acids. CDR1 is SEHNR and CDR2 is FQNEAQ in the germline V gene (reference sequence). CDR3 in amino acids: CASSLSSGEHEQFF. CDR3 nucleotide sequence: TGTGCCAGCAGCTTGAGCTCAGGAGAGCATGAGCAGTTCTTC.